The rows below give T cell receptor beta chains drawn from one sample of a study of T cell responses to AZD1222 COVID-19 vaccine. Method: immunoSEQ multiplex PCR; TCRdb's copy keeps in-frame clones and lacks some. The sample records about 120,000 clones, about 93% being singletons. The sample consisted of peripheral blood, taken 28 days after the second AZD1222 dose. These receptors were taken from an adult who received the AZD1222 COVID-19 vaccine. Both conserved end residues are part of each CDR3. D genes are given only for firm matches. The size field is filled for only some rows; it gives once, few, many or a size class.

v_gene,abundance,d_gene,j_gene,CDR3nt,CDR3aa
TRBV4-3,-,-,TRBJ2-2,TGCGCCAGCAGCCTCAACAAACGGGGGTCCGGGGAGCTGTTTTTT,CASSLNKRGSGELFF
TRBV6-2/TRBV6-3,-,-,TRBJ2-5,TGTGCCAGCAGTACGGGAGAGACCCAGTACTTC,CASSTGETQYF
TRBV4-3,-,-,TRBJ2-2,TGCGCCAGCAGCCAAGTGAGAGTACAGGGTGGCCGGGAGCTGTTTTTT,CASSQVRVQGGRELFF
TRBV7-3,-,-,TRBJ2-5,TGTGCCAGCAGCTTAACTTCGATAGCCCAAGAGACCCAGTACTTC,CASSLTSIAQETQYF
TRBV12-3/TRBV12-4,-,-,TRBJ1-4,TGTGCCAGCAGTTTCTGGGTTAATGAAAAACTGTTTTTT,CASSFWVNEKLFF
TRBV6-5,-,TRBD1,TRBJ1-2,TGTGCCAGCAGGCTAGACAGGGATGATGGCTACACCTTC,CASRLDRDDGYTF
TRBV7-9,-,TRBD1,TRBJ2-7,TGTGCCAGCAGCTTGGGACAGGCGCTCCACTACGAGCAGTACTTC,CASSLGQALHYEQYF
TRBV5-4,-,-,TRBJ1-4,TGTGCCAGCAGCTTGGAAAGGGGAAATGAAAAACTGTTTTTT,CASSLERGNEKLFF
TRBV10-3,-,-,TRBJ2-2,TGTGCCATCTTACAGGGCGCGAACACCGGGGAGCTGTTTTTT,CAILQGANTGELFF
TRBV19,-,TRBD1,TRBJ1-1,TGTGCCAGTAGTAGGAGGGGGCGTCGAACTGAAGCTTTCTTT,CASSRRGRRTEAFF
TRBV5-1,-,-,TRBJ1-1,TGCGCCAGCAGCGTAGGGGGGAGGATCGCTGAAGCTTTCTTT,CASSVGGRIAEAFF
TRBV4-3,once,-,TRBJ2-3,TGCGCCAGCAGCCAAGATCGTAGGCGCGATACGCAGTATTTT,CASSQDRRRDTQYF
TRBV7-2,-,-,TRBJ1-6,TGTGCCAGCAGCTCGCCTTGGACAGAAGGTCGGTCACCCCTCCACTTT,CASSSPWTEGRSPLHF
TRBV7-8,once,-,TRBJ2-3,TGTGCCAGCAGCCTCAGACTAGCAGATACGCAGTATTTT,CASSLRLADTQYF
TRBV5-1,-,-,TRBJ1-2,TGCGCCAGCAGCTTATCCCGGGACCCAACACCGTACTATGGCTACACCTTC,CASSLSRDPTPYYGYTF
TRBV7-2,-,-,TRBJ2-3,TGTGCCAGCAGCTTAGGCGGGTCTAATACGCAGTATTTT,CASSLGGSNTQYF
TRBV7-2,once,-,TRBJ2-5,TGTGCCAGCGGCGAGGGCGGGGAGACCCAGTACTTC,CASGEGGETQYF
TRBV19,-,-,TRBJ1-1,TGTGCCAGTAGCCTACAGACGAACACTGAAGCTTTCTTT,CASSLQTNTEAFF
TRBV18,-,-,TRBJ2-4,TGTGCCAGCTCACTGAAGACAGACCAATTAGCCAAAAACATTCAGTACTTC,CASSLKTDQLAKNIQYF
TRBV18,-,-,TRBJ1-6,TGTGCCAGCTCACCACAGGAATCGGGGCAGAATTCACCCCTCCACTTT,CASSPQESGQNSPLHF
TRBV9,-,-,TRBJ2-2,TGTGCCAGCAGCGTAGTCCCGCTGGGGGGGGAGCTGTTTTTT,CASSVVPLGGELFF
TRBV29-1,-,-,TRBJ2-7,TGCAGCGTTGGCAACGACTACGAGCAGTACTTC,CSVGNDYEQYF
TRBV6-5,-,-,TRBJ1-2,TGTGCCAGCAGTTACTCGGGTGACTATGGCTACACCTTC,CASSYSGDYGYTF
TRBV18,-,-,TRBJ1-2,TGTGCCAGCTCACTCCAGGGGCAAGACTATGGCTACACCTTC,CASSLQGQDYGYTF
TRBV4-3,-,TRBD2,TRBJ2-7,TGCGCCAGCAGCCAAGATCGTTCGGCTAGCGGAGCCTACGAGCAGTACTTC,CASSQDRSASGAYEQYF
TRBV27,-,-,TRBJ2-1,TGTGCCAGCAGTTTAGTGGGAATCGGGCACAATGAGCAGTTCTTC,CASSLVGIGHNEQFF
TRBV30,-,TRBD2,TRBJ2-5,TGTGCCTGGGGACTTGGGGCGGGAGAAGAGACCCAGTACTTC,CAWGLGAGEETQYF
TRBV7-3,-,-,TRBJ2-2,TGTGCCAGCAGCCAGAATAGGGGGTGGACCGGGGAGCTGTTTTTT,CASSQNRGWTGELFF
TRBV10-3,-,TRBD1,TRBJ1-2,TGTGCCATCAGTGACAGGGGGTCCGATGGCTACACCTTC,CAISDRGSDGYTF
TRBV10-3,-,-,TRBJ1-1,TGTGCCATCACCCGGACCGGGGACGGCACTGAAGCTTTCTTT,CAITRTGDGTEAFF
TRBV10-3,-,TRBD1,TRBJ2-7,TGTGCCATCAGGTCGACAGGGAACGAGCAGTACTTC,CAIRSTGNEQYF
TRBV3-1/TRBV3-2,once,TRBD2,TRBJ2-5,TGTGCCAGCAGCCAAGACCGGACTAGCCAAGAGACCCAGTACTTC,CASSQDRTSQETQYF
TRBV5-1,-,TRBD1,TRBJ2-7,TGCGCCAGCAGCTTGGCTGGGACAGGGATTCTCTACGAGCAGTACTTC,CASSLAGTGILYEQYF
TRBV5-1,-,-,TRBJ1-6,TGCGCCAGCAGCTTCTCAGGGGCTCGAGATTCACCCCTCCACTTT,CASSFSGARDSPLHF
TRBV9,-,-,TRBJ1-1,TGTGCCAGCAGCGTAGTGTCAAGGGTTGAAGCTTTCTTT,CASSVVSRVEAFF
TRBV5-4,few,-,TRBJ1-2,TGTGCCAGCAACTTAGGGGGGAACTATGGCTACACCTTC,CASNLGGNYGYTF
TRBV27,-,-,TRBJ2-4,TGTGCCAGCAAGGACAGTTTAGCCAAAAACATTCAGTACTTC,CASKDSLAKNIQYF
TRBV27,-,-,TRBJ1-6,TGTGCCAGCAGTCCAAGAACCCCCCAGGGAATGTCACCCCTCCACTTT,CASSPRTPQGMSPLHF
TRBV4-3,-,-,TRBJ2-1,TGCGCCAGCAGCCAAGAGGGAGCGAATGAGCAGTTCTTC,CASSQEGANEQFF
TRBV15,few,-,TRBJ1-4,TGTGCCACCAGCCTGAGAGATCGCGGGAATGAAAAACTGTTTTTT,CATSLRDRGNEKLFF
TRBV6-2/TRBV6-3,-,-,TRBJ1-6,TGTGCCAGCAGCCCCGTGAGCTCCTATAATTCACCCCTCCACTTT,CASSPVSSYNSPLHF
TRBV10-3,-,-,TRBJ2-7,TGTGCCATCAGTTTGAGCGGATACGAGCAGTACTTC,CAISLSGYEQYF
TRBV29-1,once,-,TRBJ2-3,TGCAGCGTTGTTGCAACTTCGGGTATCCCAGATACGCAGTATTTT,CSVVATSGIPDTQYF
TRBV7-2,-,TRBD2,TRBJ2-7,TGTGCCAGCAGCTTTTCGCGGGAGACGTACTACGAGCAGTACTTC,CASSFSRETYYEQYF
TRBV29-1,-,-,TRBJ2-7,TGCAGCGTTGCTACAGGGAAGGACGAGCAGTACTTC,CSVATGKDEQYF
TRBV9,-,-,TRBJ1-2,TGTGCCAGCAGCGCGTCAAATTATGGCTACACCTTC,CASSASNYGYTF